This TCR beta chain was documented in a study of regulatory T cells in long-lasting Graves disease. The germline gives CDR1 MNHNS, CDR2 SASEGT. The CDR3 contains 16 residues. With V trimmed by 6 bases and J by 6 bases, 8 bases remained unmatched. TCR beta libraries were built with iRepertoire HTBI primers and Arm-PCR of CDR3 regions. TCRdb processed the multiplex PCR reads anew with MiXCR; each CDR3 protein has one entry. The table has more than 300,000 distinct CDR3 sequences, approximately 12% seen once. Time point: newly diagnosed GD, antithyroid drugs for less than 3 months. Making the TCR library involved RNA that had been extracted from PBMCs. This clonotype was counted many times. These data are also associated with another study on T cells in Graves' hyperthyroidism and ophthalmopathy.

This specimen was peripheral blood mononuclear cells (PBMCs), taken at new diagnosis, from a patient treated with antithyroid drugs. This TCR was sampled from a woman aged 18-29 years with Graves disease. The chain joins TRBV6-1 to TRBJ2-2; 12 nucleotides agree with TRBD1. DNA of the CDR3: TGTGCCAGCAGACCCGGGACAGGGGGCTACCCCGGGGAGCTGTTTTTT. Translating it yields CASRPGTGGYPGELFF.